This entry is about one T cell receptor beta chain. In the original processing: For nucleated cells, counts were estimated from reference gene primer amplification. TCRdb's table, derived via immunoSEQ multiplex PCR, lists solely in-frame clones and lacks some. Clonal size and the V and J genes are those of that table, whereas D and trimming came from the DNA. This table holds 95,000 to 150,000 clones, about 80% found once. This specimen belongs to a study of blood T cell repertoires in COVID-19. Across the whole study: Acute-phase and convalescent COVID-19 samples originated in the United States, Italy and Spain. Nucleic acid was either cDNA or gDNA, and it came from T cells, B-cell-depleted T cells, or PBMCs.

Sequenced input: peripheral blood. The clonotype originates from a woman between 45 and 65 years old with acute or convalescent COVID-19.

The CDR3 reads CASSLVGRGYEQYF. CDR3 DNA sequence: TGTGCCAGCAGCTTAGTGGGCAGGGGCTACGAGCAGTACTTC. The chain is built from TRBV7-9 and TRBJ2-7; D perhaps matches TRBD1 (6 bases). The germline CDR1 and CDR2 sequences are SEHNR and FQNEAQ (reference sequence). The CDR3 sequence is 14 residues long. V lost 1 base and J lost 3, with 10 bases in between.